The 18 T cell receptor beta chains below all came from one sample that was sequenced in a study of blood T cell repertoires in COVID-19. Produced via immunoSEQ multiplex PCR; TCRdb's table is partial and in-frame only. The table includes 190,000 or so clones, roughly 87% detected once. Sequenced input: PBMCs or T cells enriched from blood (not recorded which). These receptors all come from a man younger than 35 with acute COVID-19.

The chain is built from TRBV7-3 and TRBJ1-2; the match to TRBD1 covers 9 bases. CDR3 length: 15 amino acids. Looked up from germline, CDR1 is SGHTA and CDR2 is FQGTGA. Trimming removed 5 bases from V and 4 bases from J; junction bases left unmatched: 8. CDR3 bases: TGTGCCAGCAGCAACCTGGACAGGGGCGCCTATGGCTACACCTTC. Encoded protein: CASSNLDRGAYGYTF.

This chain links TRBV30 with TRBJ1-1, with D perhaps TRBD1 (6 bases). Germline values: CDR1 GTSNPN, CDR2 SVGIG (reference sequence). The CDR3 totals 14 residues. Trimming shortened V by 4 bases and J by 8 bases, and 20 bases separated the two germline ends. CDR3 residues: CAWTLWKGELEAFF. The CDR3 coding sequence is TGTGCCTGGACTCTGTGGAAGGGGGAACTGGAAGCTTTCTTT.

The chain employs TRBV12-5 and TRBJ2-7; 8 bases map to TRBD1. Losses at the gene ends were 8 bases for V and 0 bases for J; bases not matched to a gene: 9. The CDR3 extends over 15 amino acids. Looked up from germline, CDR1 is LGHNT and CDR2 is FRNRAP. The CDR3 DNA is TGTGCTAGTCACACGGGGACAGGTAGCTCCTACGAGCAGTACTTC. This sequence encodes CASHTGTGSSYEQYF.

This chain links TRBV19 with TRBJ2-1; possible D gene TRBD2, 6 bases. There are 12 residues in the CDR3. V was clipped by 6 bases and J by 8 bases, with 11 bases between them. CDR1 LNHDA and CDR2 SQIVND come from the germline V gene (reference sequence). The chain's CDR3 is CASRRLDYEQFF. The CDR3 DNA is TGTGCCAGTAGAAGACTAGACTATGAGCAGTTCTTC.

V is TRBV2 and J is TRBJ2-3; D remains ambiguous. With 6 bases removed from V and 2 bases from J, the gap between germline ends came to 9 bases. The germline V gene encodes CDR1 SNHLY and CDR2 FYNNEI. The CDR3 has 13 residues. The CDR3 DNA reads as TGTGCCAGCAGAGTCGACAACACAGATACGCAGTATTTT. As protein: CASRVDNTDTQYF.

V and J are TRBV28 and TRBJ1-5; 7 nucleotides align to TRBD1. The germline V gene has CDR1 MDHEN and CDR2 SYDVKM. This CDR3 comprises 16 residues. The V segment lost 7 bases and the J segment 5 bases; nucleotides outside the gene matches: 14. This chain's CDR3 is CASTPRGGDGDQPQHF. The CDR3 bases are TGTGCCAGCACCCCAAGAGGGGGCGACGGGGATCAGCCCCAGCATTTT. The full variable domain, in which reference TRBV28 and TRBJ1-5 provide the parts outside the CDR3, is DVKVTQSSRYLVKRTGEKVFLECVQDMDHENMFWYRQDPGLGLRLIYFSYDVKMKEKGDIPEGYSVSREKKERFSLILESASTNQTSMYLCASTPRGGDGDQPQHFGDGTRLSIL.

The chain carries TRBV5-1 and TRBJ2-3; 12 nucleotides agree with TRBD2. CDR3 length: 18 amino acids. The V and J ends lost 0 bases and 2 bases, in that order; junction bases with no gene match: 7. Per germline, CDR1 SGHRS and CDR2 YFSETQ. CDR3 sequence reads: CASSLARGLAGPTDTQYF. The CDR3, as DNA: TGCGCCAGCAGCTTGGCCCGCGGACTAGCGGGGCCCACAGATACGCAGTATTTT.

Written as DNA, the CDR3 is TGTGCCAGCAGCGCCCGACAGGGCGGCTACACCTTC. Translation: CASSARQGGYTF. The chain recombines TRBV9 with TRBJ1-2, with 7 bases that match TRBD1. The CDR3 length is 12 residues. Germline loops: CDR1 SGDLS, CDR2 YYNGEE. The V and J ends lost 3 bases and 8 bases, in that order; junction bases with no gene match: 4.

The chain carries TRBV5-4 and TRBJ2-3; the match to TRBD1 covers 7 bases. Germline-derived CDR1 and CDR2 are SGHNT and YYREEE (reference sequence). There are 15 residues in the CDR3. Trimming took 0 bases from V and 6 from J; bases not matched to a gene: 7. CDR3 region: CASSLVTGVRDTQYF. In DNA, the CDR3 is TGTGCCAGCAGCTTGGTTACAGGGGTGAGGGATACGCAGTATTTT.

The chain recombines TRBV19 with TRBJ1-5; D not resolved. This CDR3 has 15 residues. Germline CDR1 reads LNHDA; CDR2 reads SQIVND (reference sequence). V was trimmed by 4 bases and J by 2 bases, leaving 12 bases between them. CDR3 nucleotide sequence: TGTGCCAGTAGTACTAACAGCCAGGGCAATCAGCCCCAGCATTTT. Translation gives CASSTNSQGNQPQHF.

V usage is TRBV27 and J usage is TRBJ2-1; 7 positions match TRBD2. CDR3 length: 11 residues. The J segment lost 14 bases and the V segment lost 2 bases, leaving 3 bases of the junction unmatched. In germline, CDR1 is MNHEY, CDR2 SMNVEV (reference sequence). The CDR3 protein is CASSLAGREFF. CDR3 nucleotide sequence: TGTGCCAGCAGTTTAGCGGGGAGGGAGTTCTTC.

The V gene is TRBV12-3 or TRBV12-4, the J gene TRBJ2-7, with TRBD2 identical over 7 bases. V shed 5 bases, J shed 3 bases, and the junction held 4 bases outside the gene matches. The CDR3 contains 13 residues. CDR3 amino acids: CASSPWGGYEQYF. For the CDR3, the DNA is TGTGCCAGCAGTCCTTGGGGGGGCTACGAGCAGTACTTC.

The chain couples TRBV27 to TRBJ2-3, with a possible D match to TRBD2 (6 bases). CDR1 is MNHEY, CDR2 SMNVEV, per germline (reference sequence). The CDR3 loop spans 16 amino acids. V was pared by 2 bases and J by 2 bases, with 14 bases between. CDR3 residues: CASSLVRDWLTDTQYF. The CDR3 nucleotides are TGTGCCAGCAGTTTAGTTCGGGACTGGCTCACAGATACGCAGTATTTT.

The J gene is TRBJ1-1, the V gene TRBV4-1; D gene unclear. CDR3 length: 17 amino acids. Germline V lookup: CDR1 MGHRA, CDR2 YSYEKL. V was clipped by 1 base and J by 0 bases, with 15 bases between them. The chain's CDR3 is CASSQVDLVSMNTEAFF. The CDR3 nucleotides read TGCGCCAGCAGCCAAGTAGATCTCGTGAGTATGAACACTGAAGCTTTCTTT.

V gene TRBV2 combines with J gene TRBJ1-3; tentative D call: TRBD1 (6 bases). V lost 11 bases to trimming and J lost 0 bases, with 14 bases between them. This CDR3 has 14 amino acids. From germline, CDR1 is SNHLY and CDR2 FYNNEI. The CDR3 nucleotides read TGTGCCCTTGCCAGGGGACACTCTGGAAACACCATATATTTT. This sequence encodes CALARGHSGNTIYF. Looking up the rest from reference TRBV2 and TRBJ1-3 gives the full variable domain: EPEVTQTPSHQVTQMGQEVILRCVPISNHLYFYWYRQILGQKVEFLVSFYNNEISEKSEIFDDQFSVERPDGSNFTLKIRSTKLEDSAMYFCALARGHSGNTIYFGEGSWLTVV.

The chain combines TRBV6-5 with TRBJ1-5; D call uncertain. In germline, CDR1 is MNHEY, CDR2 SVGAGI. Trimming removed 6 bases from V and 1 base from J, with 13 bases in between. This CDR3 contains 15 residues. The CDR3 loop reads CASRLVILSNQPQHF. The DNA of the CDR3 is TGTGCCAGCAGGTTAGTCATTTTGAGCAATCAGCCCCAGCATTTT.

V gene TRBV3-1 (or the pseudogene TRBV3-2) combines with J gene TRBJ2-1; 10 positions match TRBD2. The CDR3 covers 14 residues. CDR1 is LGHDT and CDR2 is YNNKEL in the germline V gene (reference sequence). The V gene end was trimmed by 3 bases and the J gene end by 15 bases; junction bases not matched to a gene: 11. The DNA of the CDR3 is TGTGCCAGCAGCCAGTCCTCTTTAGCGGGAGGCGTGTTCTTC. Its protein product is CASSQSSLAGGVFF.

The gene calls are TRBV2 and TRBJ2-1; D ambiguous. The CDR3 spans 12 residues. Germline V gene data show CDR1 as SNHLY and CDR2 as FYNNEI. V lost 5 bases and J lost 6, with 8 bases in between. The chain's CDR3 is CASSRRGNEQFF. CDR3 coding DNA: TGTGCCAGCAGTCGTCGCGGCAATGAGCAGTTCTTC.